What follows are 3 T cell receptor beta chains derived from one specimen sequenced in a study of shared clonotypes between healthy human individuals. Assay: immunoSEQ multiplex PCR; the TCRdb copy retains only in-frame clones and omits some. This sample has approximately 2.1 million clones, with over 85% found just once. What was sequenced was naive CD4+ T cells from PBMCs. Stated subset: CD45RA+ positively selected. These receptors were taken from a man younger than 35 in good health. Some clones in this sample may be carry-over from other donors' samples.

The chain has TRBV9 and TRBJ2-6; D could derive from TRBD1 or TRBD2 (6 bases each). Trimming stripped 0 bases from V and 12 bases from J, with 19 bases between. The length of the CDR3 is 16 residues. CDR1 and CDR2 from the germline V gene are SGDLS and YYNGEE. CDR3 region: CASSVAPGAHGAVLTF. CDR3 in DNA: TGTGCCAGCAGCGTAGCTCCGGGGGCCCACGGAGCCGTCCTGACTTTC.

V usage is TRBV7-8 and J usage is TRBJ1-5; D ambiguous. CDR1 and CDR2 (germline): SGHVS, FQNEAQ. This CDR3 is 14 amino acids long. With 5 bases removed from V and 0 bases from J, the gap between germline ends came to 8 bases. In nucleotides, the CDR3 is TGTGCCAGCAGCCCCAGGTTTAGCAATCAGCCCCAGCATTTT. Encoded protein: CASSPRFSNQPQHF.

The chain joins TRBV9 to TRBJ2-7; maybe TRBD2 (6 bases). V gave up 0 bases and J gave up 7 bases, with 17 bases separating them. This CDR3 spans 15 amino acids. The germline gives CDR1 SGDLS, CDR2 YYNGEE. This CDR3 reads CASSVVPTSGGEQYF. CDR3 nucleotides: TGTGCCAGCAGCGTAGTACCGACCTCTGGGGGGGAGCAGTACTTC.